This T cell receptor beta chain appears in the sequencing data of a study of technical replicates of blood from a handful of donors. The CDR3 length is 15 residues. V shed 1 base and J 1 base; nucleotides not matched to a gene: 1. The germline gives CDR1 MGHRA, CDR2 YSYEKL. Profiled with immunoSEQ multiplex PCR; TCRdb holds only in-frame clones, not every one. The data show 80,000 to 85,000 clones, approximately 91% seen once. The chain employs TRBV4-1 and TRBJ1-2; TRBD1 agrees at 9 bases. This clonotype was obtained from a human donor in good health. Sequenced input: T cells isolated from PBMCs. DNA for the CDR3: TGCGCCAGCAGCCAAGGACAGGGGGGTAACTATGGCTACACCTTC. This codes for CASSQGQGGNYGYTF.